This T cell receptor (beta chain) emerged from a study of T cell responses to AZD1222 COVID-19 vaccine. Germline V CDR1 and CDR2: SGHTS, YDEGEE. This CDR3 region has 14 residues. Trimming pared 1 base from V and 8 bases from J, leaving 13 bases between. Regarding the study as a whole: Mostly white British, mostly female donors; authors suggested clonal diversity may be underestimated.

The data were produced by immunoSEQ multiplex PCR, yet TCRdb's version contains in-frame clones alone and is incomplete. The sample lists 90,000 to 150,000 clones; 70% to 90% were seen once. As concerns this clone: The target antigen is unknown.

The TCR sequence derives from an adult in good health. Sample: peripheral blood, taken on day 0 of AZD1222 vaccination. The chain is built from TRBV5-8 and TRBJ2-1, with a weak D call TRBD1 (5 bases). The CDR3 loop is CASSLSRANDEQFF. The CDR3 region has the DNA TGTGCCAGCAGCTTGTCCAGGGCTAACGATGAGCAGTTCTTC.